These 32 T cell receptor beta chains share one sample of origin, sequenced in a study of cytomegalovirus exposure and HLA in healthy donors. Researchers ran the PCR with 60 Vbeta and 13 Jbeta primers. Data came from immunoSEQ multiplex PCR; TCRdb stores just in-frame clones and leaves some out. The sample consists of fewer than 200,000 clones, just over 70% of them appearing once. Sequenced input: PBMCs. These TCRs come from a human donor in good health.

This clone was found a few times. The chain links TRBV12-5 to TRBJ1-4; perhaps TRBD1 as D (5 bases). Germline values: CDR1 LGHNT, CDR2 FRNRAP. The ends were cut back, 6 bases at V and 4 bases at J, with 18 bases in the middle. The CDR3 is 16 residues long. CDR3 sequence: CASGPGGLPINEKLFF. The CDR3 DNA follows: TGTGCTAGTGGCCCTGGGGGACTGCCGATTAATGAAAAACTGTTTTTT.

This rearrangement joins TRBV2 to TRBJ2-4; 8 bases fit TRBD2. This CDR3 is 14 amino acids long. V was clipped by 8 bases and J by 9 bases; unmatched bases: 12. The V gene's germline CDR1 is SNHLY and CDR2 FYNNEI. CDR3 sequence reads: CASSGGVKFVIQYF. The DNA of the CDR3 is TGTGCCAGCTCGGGAGGGGTAAAATTTGTCATTCAGTACTTC.

This sequence joins TRBV5-6 and TRBJ2-5; TRBD1 matches at 8 bases. TRBJ2-7 explains the end of the DNA better; the J call may be wrong. Germline V gene data show CDR1 as SGHDT and CDR2 as YYEEEE. The CDR3 extends over 14 amino acids. The CDR3 DNA follows: TGTGCCAGCAGCCGCCGGGACAGGACCAACGAGCAGTACTTC. It is translated as CASSRRDRTNEQYF.

The chain is built from TRBV29-1 and TRBJ2-5; 11 bases map to TRBD1. Germline trimming cut 7 bases from V and 3 bases from J; bases unmatched to any gene: 1. The germline V gene encodes CDR1 SQVTM and CDR2 ANQGSEA. The CDR3 runs 12 residues. CDR3 residues: CSGDRGEETQYF. As DNA, the CDR3 is TGCAGCGGGGACAGGGGGGAAGAGACCCAGTACTTC.

In its sample, this clone was seen once. The J gene is TRBJ1-2, the V gene TRBV13; D perhaps matches TRBD1 (5 bases). Germline V gene sequence: CDR1 PRHDT, CDR2 FYEKMQ (reference sequence). V lost 1 base, J lost 2 bases, and 8 bases lay in between. The CDR3 loop spans 14 amino acids. CDR3 in amino acids: CASSLVRGNYGYTF. CDR3 bases: TGTGCCAGCAGCTTAGTTCGGGGGAACTATGGCTACACCTTC.

The rearrangement uses TRBV15 and TRBJ1-1; 7 nucleotides align to TRBD1. Germline CDR1 is LNHNV and CDR2 is YYDKDF (reference sequence). This CDR3 region has 16 residues. J was trimmed by 0 bases and V by 3 bases; bases with no gene match: 7. Here the CDR3 DNA reads TGTGCCACCAGCAGGGACTACAGGGGATTGAACACTGAAGCTTTCTTT. It translates to CATSRDYRGLNTEAFF.

The chain has TRBV7-2 and TRBJ1-2; 8 bases match TRBD1. Germline CDR1 SGHTA, CDR2 FQGNSA. The CDR3 contains 15 residues. After removal of 0 bases from V and 6 bases from J, the junction contained 6 bases not matched to a gene. In nucleotides, the CDR3 is TGTGCCAGCAGCTTAGCGGGCAGGGGGCCGGATGGCTACACCTTC. Protein product: CASSLAGRGPDGYTF.

The J gene is TRBJ2-7, the V gene TRBV20-1; TRBD1 matches 7 bases. Looked up from germline, CDR1 is DFQATT and CDR2 is SNEGSKA (reference sequence). The CDR3 totals 11 residues. V lost 6 bases to trimming and J lost 13 bases; unmatched junction nucleotides: 12. The CDR3 loop reads CSATWDSDFYF. The CDR3 nucleotides are TGCAGTGCCACTTGGGACAGCGATTTCTACTTC.

This clone showed up just once. The chain employs TRBV6-1 and TRBJ1-5, with D possibly matching TRBD1 (5 bases). From germline, CDR1 is MNHNS and CDR2 SASEGT. V gave up 7 bases and J gave up 3 bases, with 13 bases separating them. This CDR3 has 14 residues. The CDR3, as DNA: TGTGCCAGCATCGTTTCGGGGGTCAATCAGCCCCAGCATTTT. Its translation is CASIVSGVNQPQHF.

V usage is TRBV6-6 and J usage is TRBJ2-4; D may be TRBD1 (6 bases). In germline, CDR1 is MNHNY, CDR2 SVGAGI (reference sequence). There are 13 residues in the CDR3. With 6 bases removed from V and 8 bases from J, the gap between germline ends came to 14 bases. CDR3 coding DNA: TGTGCCAGCAGACCGGACAGTCGAGACATTCAGTACTTC. It is translated as CASRPDSRDIQYF.

This clone came up a few times. The rearrangement joins TRBV7-3 to TRBJ2-3; perhaps TRBD1 as D (7 bases). V was pared by 5 bases and J by 2 bases, with 14 bases between. The V gene's germline CDR1 is SGHTA and CDR2 FQGTGA. CDR3 size: 15 residues. CDR3 nucleotides: TGTGCCAGCAGCCCCAGCAGGGGGGCCACAGATACGCAGTATTTT. This gives the protein CASSPSRGATDTQYF.

The chain is built from TRBV5-1 and TRBJ2-2; the D gene is possibly TRBD1 (5 bases). Trimming took off 5 bases at V and 3 bases at J, with 8 bases between the two ends. Germline values: CDR1 SGHRS, CDR2 YFSETQ. The CDR3 sequence is 13 residues long. The CDR3 here is CASRLGDTGELFF. CDR3 bases: TGCGCCAGCAGATTAGGGGACACCGGGGAGCTGTTTTTT.

The V call is TRBV15, the J call TRBJ1-2; D is ambiguous. Germline CDR1 is LNHNV and CDR2 is YYDKDF (reference sequence). This CDR3 has 14 amino acids. V lost 1 base and J 1 base, leaving 7 bases between the germline ends. CDR3 coding DNA: TGTGCCACCAGCAGAGCGAACAGTAACTATGGCTACACCTTC. This gives the protein CATSRANSNYGYTF.

In its sample, this clone was seen once. The chain combines TRBV9 with TRBJ2-1; possibly TRBD2 for D (5 bases). Trimming took off 0 bases at V and 0 bases at J, with 10 bases between the two ends. The CDR3 loop spans 16 amino acids. Germline assignment: CDR1 SGDLS and CDR2 YYNGEE. CDR3 protein: CASSVEVGVSYNEQFF. CDR3 in DNA: TGTGCCAGCAGCGTAGAGGTGGGAGTCTCCTACAATGAGCAGTTCTTC.

This clone was counted only a few times. The CDR3 reads CASSIGTGVYNEQFF. In nucleotides, the CDR3 is TGTGCCAGTAGTATCGGAACGGGGGTGTACAATGAGCAGTTCTTC. This chain links TRBV19 with TRBJ2-1; D is perhaps TRBD2 (6 bases). CDR1 and CDR2 (germline): LNHDA, SQIVND (reference sequence). V was shortened by 3 bases and J by 4 bases, with 13 bases between the two germline ends. CDR3 size: 15 residues.

The J gene is TRBJ1-6, the V gene TRBV9, with D possibly matching TRBD1 (6 bases). This CDR3 comprises 16 residues. The V end was cut by 3 bases, the J end by 9 bases, with 19 bases between. From germline, CDR1 is SGDLS and CDR2 YYNGEE. The CDR3 nucleotides read TGTGCCAGCAGCGAGAGGGGGAGCTCCTCCGGTTCACCCCTCCACTTT. This encodes CASSERGSSSGSPLHF.

The genes are TRBV19 and TRBJ1-1; unclear D gene. Germline CDR1 is LNHDA and CDR2 is SQIVND (reference sequence). Trimming left V 10 bases short and J 3 bases short, with 15 bases between. The CDR3 consists of 13 residues. The CDR3 DNA reads TGTGCCACCTCAGCGTGGAGGGACACTGAAGCTTTCTTT. Translated: CATSAWRDTEAFF. The full variable domain, completed using reference TRBV19 and TRBJ1-1, is DGGITQSPKYLFRKEGQNVTLSCEQNLNHDAMYWYRQDPGQGLRLIYYSQIVNDFQKGDIAEGYSVSREKKESFPLTVTSAQKNPTAFYLCATSAWRDTEAFFGQGTRLTVV.

This clone was counted a single time. This rearrangement joins TRBV6-6 to TRBJ2-1; a weak D match, TRBD1 (6 bases). This CDR3 region has 15 residues. Trimming took off 4 bases at V and 4 bases at J, with 14 bases between the two ends. Per the germline V gene, CDR1 is MNHNY and CDR2 is SVGAGI (reference sequence). The CDR3 coding sequence is TGTGCCAGCAGTTTCGCAGGGGTGGGGTACAATGAGCAGTTCTTC. Translating it yields CASSFAGVGYNEQFF.

The DNA for the CDR3 is TGTGCCAGCATGTTACAGGGGATGAACACTGAAGCTTTCTTT. Translating gives CASMLQGMNTEAFF. The rearrangement joins TRBV6-5 to TRBJ1-1; 7 nucleotides align to TRBD1. Trimming removed 7 bases from V and 0 bases from J; junction bases left unmatched: 5. Germline lookup yields CDR1 MNHEY and CDR2 SVGAGI. The CDR3 has 14 amino acids.

There are a few counts of this clone. The J gene is TRBJ2-1, the V gene TRBV7-9; D call uncertain. Germline V gene sequence: CDR1 SEHNR, CDR2 FQNEAQ (reference sequence). The CDR3 consists of 13 residues. V was shortened by 1 base and J by 7 bases, with 8 bases between the two germline ends. CDR3: CASSLVAFNEQFF. The CDR3 nucleotides are TGTGCCAGCAGCTTAGTGGCTTTTAATGAGCAGTTCTTC.

The chain employs TRBV11-3 and TRBJ2-7; tentative D call: TRBD1 (6 bases). CDR1 is SGHNT and CDR2 is YENEEA in the germline V gene. The CDR3 has 14 amino acids. Trimming removed 2 bases at V and 3 bases at J, with 11 bases between. CDR3 nucleotides: TGTGCCAGCAGCTTAACGGGACACCACTACGAGCAGTACTTC. Translated: CASSLTGHHYEQYF.

This clone was detected once. A read error may account for a junction end that differs from germline. The CDR3 loop reads CASSPQGVNPGELFF. The CDR3 coding sequence is TGTGCCAGCTCACCACAGGGGGTGAACCCCGGGGAGCTGTTTTTT. This sequence joins TRBV18 and TRBJ2-2; possible D gene TRBD1, 6 bases. Germline CDR1 KGHSH, CDR2 LQKENI. The CDR3 runs to 15 residues.

This clone was detected only once. This chain connects TRBV7-8 to TRBJ1-2, with D tentatively TRBD1 (6 bases). There are 14 residues in the CDR3. Trimming cost V 4 bases and J 6 bases, with 15 bases left between them. The germline V gene has CDR1 SGHVS and CDR2 FQNEAQ. The CDR3: CASSSRQDLDGYTF. CDR3 DNA: TGTGCCAGCAGCTCACGACAGGACCTTGATGGCTACACCTTC.

This clone has a single count. The chain has TRBV30 and TRBJ1-3, with D perhaps TRBD1 (5 bases). Germline V gives CDR1 GTSNPN, CDR2 SVGIG (reference sequence). The CDR3 totals 15 residues. Trimming took off 1 base at V and 0 bases at J, with 10 bases between the two ends. The CDR3 region is CAWSGGSSSGNTIYF. As DNA, the CDR3 is TGTGCCTGGAGTGGGGGCAGCAGCTCTGGAAACACCATATATTTT.

The chain recombines TRBV4-1 with TRBJ2-1, with 12 nucleotides matching TRBD2. The CDR3 is 15 residues long. J gave up 5 bases and V 1 base, and 0 bases lay outside the gene matches. Germline V lookup: CDR1 MGHRA, CDR2 YSYEKL. The CDR3 region has the DNA TGCGCCAGCAGCCAAGCTAGCGGGGGGGACAATGAGCAGTTCTTC. Translating gives CASSQASGGDNEQFF.

The J gene is TRBJ1-1, the V gene TRBV5-4, with 8 bases identical to TRBD1. The CDR3 runs to 16 residues. Trimming removed 0 bases from V and 1 base from J; junction bases left unmatched: 5. Germline V gene lookup returns CDR1 SGHNT and CDR2 YYREEE (reference sequence). Here the CDR3 reads CASSLEGQGGNTEAFF. DNA of the CDR3: TGTGCCAGCAGCTTGGAAGGACAGGGAGGGAACACTGAAGCTTTCTTT.

The V gene is TRBV4-3, the J gene TRBJ1-2; D gene ambiguous. Trimming shortened V by 0 bases and J by 3 bases, and 8 bases separated the two germline ends. The germline gives CDR1 LGHNA, CDR2 YSLEER. The length of the CDR3 is 14 residues. CDR3 residues: CASSQDRTDYGYTF. In DNA form, the CDR3 reads TGCGCCAGCAGCCAAGATCGGACTGACTATGGCTACACCTTC.

This chain connects TRBV2 to TRBJ2-5; 9 nucleotides match TRBD1. Germline V gene data show CDR1 as SNHLY and CDR2 as FYNNEI. Germline trimming cut 4 bases from V and 5 bases from J; bases unmatched to any gene: 8. This CDR3 spans 15 amino acids. The DNA for the CDR3 is TGTGCCAGCAGTGTAGACAGGGGGATAGGGGAGACCCAGTACTTC. Amino acid sequence: CASSVDRGIGETQYF.

This chain uses TRBV5-1 with TRBJ1-1; 7 bases fit TRBD1. Germline V CDR1 and CDR2: SGHRS, YFSETQ. CDR3 length: 14 residues. The junction had 4 bases not matched to a gene; V was cut back by 1 base and J by 4 bases. The CDR3 DNA reads as TGCGCCAGCAGCTTGCAGGGGGTAGGCACTGAAGCTTTCTTT. It codes for CASSLQGVGTEAFF. The whole variable domain, remainder taken from reference TRBV5-1 and TRBJ1-1, is KAGVTQTPRYLIKTRGQQVTLSCSPISGHRSVSWYQQTPGQGLQFLFEYFSETQRNKGNFPGRFSGRQFSNSRSEMNVSTLELGDSALYLCASSLQGVGTEAFFGQGTRLTVV.

In its sample, this clone was seen once. V is TRBV5-1 and J is TRBJ2-1; 14 bases agree with TRBD2. The ends lost 7 bases at V and 3 bases at J; junction bases unmatched: 0. The CDR3 totals 14 residues. CDR1 is SGHRS, CDR2 YFSETQ, per germline. CDR3 nucleotide sequence: TGCGCCAGCGGGACTAGCGGGGGCTACAATGAGCAGTTCTTC. Protein sequence: CASGTSGGYNEQFF. The full variable domain, its missing parts supplied by reference TRBV5-1 and TRBJ2-1, is KAGVTQTPRYLIKTRGQQVTLSCSPISGHRSVSWYQQTPGQGLQFLFEYFSETQRNKGNFPGRFSGRQFSNSRSEMNVSTLELGDSALYLCASGTSGGYNEQFFGPGTRLTVL.

The chain combines TRBV7-9 with TRBJ2-2, with TRBD2 as a possible D gene (6 bases). This CDR3 has 15 amino acids. Germline CDR1 reads SEHNR; CDR2 reads FQNEAQ (reference sequence). V lost 3 bases and J lost 2, with 10 bases in between. CDR3 amino acids: CASSFGRGNTGELFF. As DNA, the CDR3 is TGTGCCAGCAGCTTCGGGCGGGGTAACACCGGGGAGCTGTTTTTT.

This clone was counted once. The V call is TRBV7-8, the J call TRBJ1-5, with 10 bases identical to TRBD1. CDR3 size: 15 residues. V was pared by 1 base and J by 6 bases, with 3 bases of the junction left unmatched. Germline values: CDR1 SGHVS, CDR2 FQNEAQ. For the CDR3, the DNA is TGTGCCAGCAGCTTAGTCGGGACAGGGGTTCAGCCCCAGCATTTT. Amino acids: CASSLVGTGVQPQHF.